This TCR beta chain was observed in a study of T-cell reconstitution after alpha-beta-depleted transplantation in children. This clonotype showed up just a few times. The CDR3 is 15 amino acids. Germline loops: CDR1 DFQATT, CDR2 SNEGSKA (reference sequence). Trimming took 1 base from V and 2 from J, leaving 12 bases between them. Unique molecular identifiers were incorporated when the TCRbeta library was constructed. TCRdb independently ran MiXCR on the PCR reads; one entry per CDR3 protein. The table records about 78,000 distinct CDR3 sequences, roughly 14% of them present only once. This receptor was taken from a male patient aged 2 to 10 who had a stem cell transplant for acute lymphoblastic leukemia, so the T cells may come from the graft donor. The sequenced sample was PBMCs, mostly from graft donor cells, obtained 180 days after TCRalphabeta/CD19-depleted stem cell transplant. The J gene is TRBJ2-1, the V gene TRBV20-1; D may be TRBD2 (7 bases). The CDR3 DNA sequence: TGCAGTGCTAGAGGAACGGGGGGCACCTACAATGAGCAGTTCTTC. Translated, it gives CSARGTGGTYNEQFF.